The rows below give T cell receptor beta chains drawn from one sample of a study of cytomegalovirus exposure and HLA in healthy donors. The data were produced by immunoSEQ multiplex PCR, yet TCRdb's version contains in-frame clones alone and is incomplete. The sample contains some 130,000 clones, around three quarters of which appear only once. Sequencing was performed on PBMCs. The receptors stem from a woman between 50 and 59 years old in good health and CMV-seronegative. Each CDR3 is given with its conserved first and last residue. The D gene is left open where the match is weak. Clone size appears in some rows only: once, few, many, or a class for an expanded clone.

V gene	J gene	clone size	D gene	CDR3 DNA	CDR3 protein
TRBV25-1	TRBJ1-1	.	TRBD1	TGTGCCAGCAGGGGACAGGGGGCAGGGGCTGAAGCTTTCTTT	CASRGQGAGAEAFF
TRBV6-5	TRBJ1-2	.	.	TGTGCCAGCAGTTTTACAGGGCGTCCTGGCTATGGCTACACCTTC	CASSFTGRPGYGYTF
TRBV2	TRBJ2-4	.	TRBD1	TGTGCCAGCAGTGCCCAGACCGGGACAGGGTACAAAAACATTCAGTACTTC	CASSAQTGTGYKNIQYF
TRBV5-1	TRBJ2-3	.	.	TGCGCCAGCAGCTTGGCCGTTAGTGGAGCAGATACGCAGTATTTT	CASSLAVSGADTQYF
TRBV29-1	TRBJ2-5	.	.	TGCAGCGTTGAAGTATCCACAGACGCGCATGGGACCCAGTACTTC	CSVEVSTDAHGTQYF
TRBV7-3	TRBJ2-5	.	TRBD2	TGTGCCAGCAGCTCAGGACTAGCAGGATGGGAGACCCAGTACTTC	CASSSGLAGWETQYF
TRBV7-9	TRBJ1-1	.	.	TGTGCCAGCAGCCCCCTGTCTGAAGCTTTCTTT	CASSPLSEAFF
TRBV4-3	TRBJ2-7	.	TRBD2	TGCGCCAGCAGCCAAGATCTAGCGGGAGTCTACGAGCAGTACTTC	CASSQDLAGVYEQYF
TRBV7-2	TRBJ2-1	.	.	TGTGCCAGCAGCTTAGGGGCTCGGGGTGAGCAGTTCTTC	CASSLGARGEQFF
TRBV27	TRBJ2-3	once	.	TGTGCCAGCAGTCGCTACAGGGAGGGGACAGATACGCAGTATTTT	CASSRYREGTDTQYF
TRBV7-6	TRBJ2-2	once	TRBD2	TGTGCCAGCAGCCAACCTGCCCCAGCGGGAGTTGGGGAGCTGTTTTTT	CASSQPAPAGVGELFF
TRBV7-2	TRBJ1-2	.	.	TGTGCCAGCAGCCCGGAATCGTTTTTGCCTAGTGGAGGCTACACCTTC	CASSPESFLPSGGYTF
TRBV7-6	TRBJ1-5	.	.	TGTGCCAGCAGCTTAGGGGGGGTCAATCAGCCCCAGAATTTT	CASSLGGVNQPQNF
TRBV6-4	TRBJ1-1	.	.	TGTGCCAGCAGTTTGTTCCAGGGGACTGAAGCTTTCTTT	CASSLFQGTEAFF
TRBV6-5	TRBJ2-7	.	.	TGTGCCAGCCGACGGAGCATCTACGAGCAGTACTTC	CASRRSIYEQYF
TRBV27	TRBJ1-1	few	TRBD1	TGTGCCAGCAGTCAAGACAGGGGAGGTATGGCTTTCTTT	CASSQDRGGMAFF
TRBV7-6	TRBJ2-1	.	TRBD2	TGTGCCAGCAGCCACAAAGGGACTAGCGGTGGTAATGAGCAGTTCTTC	CASSHKGTSGGNEQFF
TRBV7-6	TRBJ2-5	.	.	TGTGCCAGCAGCTCAACCTCAGGGGCCGGAGTCACCCAGTACTTC	CASSSTSGAGVTQYF
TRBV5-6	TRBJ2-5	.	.	TGTGCCAGCAGCTCCTGGGGCCTGGTTCTGGGGGCTGGAGAGACCCAGTACTTC	CASSSWGLVLGAGETQYF
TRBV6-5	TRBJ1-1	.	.	TGTGCCAGCAGTTACTCGAGAAACACTGAAGCTTTCTTT	CASSYSRNTEAFF
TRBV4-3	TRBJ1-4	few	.	TGCGCCAGCAGCCAAGATAGGCAGGGCTGGGGGGGAAAACTGTTTTTT	CASSQDRQGWGGKLFF
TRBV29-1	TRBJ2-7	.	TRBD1	TGCAGCGTTGAAGGCTCCGGGACAGCAGTCTACGAGCAGTACTTC	CSVEGSGTAVYEQYF
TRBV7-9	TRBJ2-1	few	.	TGTGCCAGCAGCTTCCCGTTTACTTCCTACAATGAGCAGTTCTTC	CASSFPFTSYNEQFF
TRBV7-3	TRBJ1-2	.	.	TGTGCCAGCAGCTTCGGGGGTTCTCGAGGCTACACCTTC	CASSFGGSRGYTF
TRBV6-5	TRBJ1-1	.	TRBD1	TGTGCCAGCACGAGGGACAGGGTCACTGAAGCTTTCTTT	CASTRDRVTEAFF
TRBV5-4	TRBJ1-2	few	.	TGTGCCAGCAGCTTGAAAAGGGGATACTATGGCTACCCCTTC	CASSLKRGYYGYPF
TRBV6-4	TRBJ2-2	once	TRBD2	TGTGCCAGCAGCGGACTAGCGGGGACCGGGGAGCTGTTTTTT	CASSGLAGTGELFF
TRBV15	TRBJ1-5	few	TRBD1	TGTGCCACCAGCGGACATCAGGGGGATCAGCCCCAGCATTTT	CATSGHQGDQPQHF
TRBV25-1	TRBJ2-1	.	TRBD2	TGTGCCAGCAGTGAAAGGTTGGCTCGCGGGAGTTACAATGAGCAGTTCTTC	CASSERLARGSYNEQFF
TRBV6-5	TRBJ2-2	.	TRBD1	TGTGCCAGCAGTTCGACAGGGGATTTCAACACCGGGGAGCTGTTTTTT	CASSSTGDFNTGELFF
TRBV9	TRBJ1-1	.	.	TGTGCCAGCAGCGTAGCGGTGAACACTGAAGCTTTCTTT	CASSVAVNTEAFF
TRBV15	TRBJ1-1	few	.	TGTGCCACCAGCAGAGATATGAACAGCCAAGCTGCTTTCTTT	CATSRDMNSQAAFF
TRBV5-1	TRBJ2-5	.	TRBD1	TGCGCCAGCAGCTTTGGGGACAGGGACCAAGAGACCCAGTACTTC	CASSFGDRDQETQYF
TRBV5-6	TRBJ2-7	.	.	TGTGCCAGCAGCTTGCCAAGCCTTAGCTACGAGCAGTACTTC	CASSLPSLSYEQYF
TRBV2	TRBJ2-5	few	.	TGTGCCGGCCGAGGGGGGGGGAGTTGGCAAGAGACCCAGTACTTC	CAGRGGGSWQETQYF
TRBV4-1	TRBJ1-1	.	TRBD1	TGCGCCAGCAGCCCTCTGGGACAGGGGAACACTGAAGCTTTCTTT	CASSPLGQGNTEAFF
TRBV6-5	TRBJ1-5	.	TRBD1	TGTGCCAGCAGTTCCCGGGACAGTCCTAATCAGCCCCAGCATTTT	CASSSRDSPNQPQHF
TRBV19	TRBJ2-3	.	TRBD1	TGTGCCAGTAAACGGGACAGGGAAGATACGCAGTATTTT	CASKRDREDTQYF
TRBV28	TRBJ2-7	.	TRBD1	TGTGCCAGCAGTTTATTGGCAGGGGGAGTAGTGGTCCACGAGCAGTACTTC	CASSLLAGGVVVHEQYF
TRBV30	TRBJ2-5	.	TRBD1	TGTGCCTGGACCCCACCGGGACAGGGGGGTGAGCAGTACTTC	CAWTPPGQGGEQYF
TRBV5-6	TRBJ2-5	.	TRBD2	TGTGCCAGCAGCCTCGCCCGGACTAGCCCGGAGACCCAGTACTTC	CASSLARTSPETQYF